A selection of T cell receptor beta chains follows, all from one sample in a study of long-term antiretroviral therapy in people with HIV. Sequenced by immunoSEQ multiplex PCR; TCRdb stores in-frame clones only, minus some. This table has roughly 25,000 clones, 76% appearing once. The source material was unsorted PBMCs, sampled 0.5 years after starting antiretroviral therapy. The receptors derive from a middle-aged woman with HIV. Both conserved end residues are part of each CDR3. A D gene is named only where the DNA matches it firmly. Some rows have no size entry. The others give once, few or many, or a class for an expanded clone.

d_call	v_call	clone_size	j_call	cdr3_nt	cdr3_aa
TRBD2	TRBV11-1	.	TRBJ2-3	TGTGCCAGCAGCTTGACGGCTAGCGGGGGGGCCAGGACAGATACGCAGTATTTT	CASSLTASGGARTDTQYF
.	TRBV7-2	.	TRBJ2-1	TGTGCCAGCAGCTTGGTGTCCGCGGATGAGCAGTTCTTC	CASSLVSADEQFF
.	TRBV7-9	once	TRBJ2-3	TGTGCCAGCAGCTTAGTATCCGGGGGCACAGATACGCAGTATTTT	CASSLVSGGTDTQYF
.	TRBV7-2	.	TRBJ2-6	TGTGCCAGCAGCTTAACTCGCTCTGGGGCCAACGTCCTGACTTTC	CASSLTRSGANVLTF
.	TRBV5-6	.	TRBJ1-4	TGTGCCAGCAGCTTGGGGGCGGATAATGAAAAACTGTTTTTT	CASSLGADNEKLFF
.	TRBV4-3	.	TRBJ2-7	TGCGCCAGCAGCCAAGATTGGACAGGACGAGTAGCGGGGTCCTACGAGCAGTACTTC	CASSQDWTGRVAGSYEQYF
TRBD1	TRBV6-5	once	TRBJ2-3	TGTGCCAGCTCCTGGGACAGGAATATGCCAGATACGCAGTATTTT	CASSWDRNMPDTQYF
.	TRBV7-2	.	TRBJ2-6	TGTGCCAGCAGCCCTCGACAGGCATCTGGGGCCAACGTCCTGACTTTC	CASSPRQASGANVLTF
TRBD2	TRBV7-3	.	TRBJ2-1	TGTGCCAGCAGCTTAGCTAGCGGGGGGTACTACAATGAGCAGTTCTTC	CASSLASGGYYNEQFF
.	TRBV7-3	.	TRBJ2-5	TGTGCCATCGGGACCGGGCAACAAGAGACCCAGTACTTC	CAIGTGQQETQYF
.	TRBV27	once	TRBJ1-5	TGTGCCAGCAGTCTTCAGGGACAGCCCCAGCATTTT	CASSLQGQPQHF
.	TRBV5-4	.	TRBJ2-3	TGTGCCAGCAGCTATGACGGAAGCACAGATACGCAGTATTTT	CASSYDGSTDTQYF
.	TRBV4-1	.	TRBJ2-1	TGCGCCAGCAGCGCGAGCAGGGGGGTCTACAATGAGCAGTTCTTC	CASSASRGVYNEQFF
.	TRBV30	few	TRBJ1-5	TGTGCCTGGGGACACCTCAATCAGCCCCAGCATTTT	CAWGHLNQPQHF
TRBD1	TRBV7-9	.	TRBJ2-3	TGTGCCAGCAGCTTTGGACAGGGGCGTTGGGTCACAGATACGCAGTATTTT	CASSFGQGRWVTDTQYF
TRBD2	TRBV4-3	few	TRBJ2-7	TGCGCCAGCAGCCCTCATGGGGGGGGATACGAGCAGTACTTC	CASSPHGGGYEQYF
.	TRBV11-2	once	TRBJ1-3	TGTGCCAGTAGGGAGTCTGGAAACACCATATATTTT	CASRESGNTIYF
.	TRBV4-3	.	TRBJ1-2	TGCGCCAGCAGCCAAGAGGGGGCCTTACTCCGGCAGGGCTACACCTTC	CASSQEGALLRQGYTF
.	TRBV7-9	once	TRBJ2-7	TGTGCCAGCAGCTTCCCGCAGGGGGGTGTTCGGAACGAGCAGTACTTC	CASSFPQGGVRNEQYF
.	TRBV28	.	TRBJ2-6	TGTGCCAGCAGTTTGGGGTGGATAAGCTCTGGGGCCAACGTCCTGACTTTC	CASSLGWISSGANVLTF
.	TRBV2	.	TRBJ2-3	TGTGCCAGCAAGGGGGGGTTGACCTCAGATACGCAGTATTTT	CASKGGLTSDTQYF
.	TRBV7-7	.	TRBJ2-5	TGTGCCAGCAGCTTAGGGGGCGCCCAGCGCAAGCAAGAGACCCAGTACTTC	CASSLGGAQRKQETQYF
TRBD1	TRBV29-1	.	TRBJ1-2	TGCAGCGTTGATGGGACAGGGGACTATGGCTACACCTTC	CSVDGTGDYGYTF